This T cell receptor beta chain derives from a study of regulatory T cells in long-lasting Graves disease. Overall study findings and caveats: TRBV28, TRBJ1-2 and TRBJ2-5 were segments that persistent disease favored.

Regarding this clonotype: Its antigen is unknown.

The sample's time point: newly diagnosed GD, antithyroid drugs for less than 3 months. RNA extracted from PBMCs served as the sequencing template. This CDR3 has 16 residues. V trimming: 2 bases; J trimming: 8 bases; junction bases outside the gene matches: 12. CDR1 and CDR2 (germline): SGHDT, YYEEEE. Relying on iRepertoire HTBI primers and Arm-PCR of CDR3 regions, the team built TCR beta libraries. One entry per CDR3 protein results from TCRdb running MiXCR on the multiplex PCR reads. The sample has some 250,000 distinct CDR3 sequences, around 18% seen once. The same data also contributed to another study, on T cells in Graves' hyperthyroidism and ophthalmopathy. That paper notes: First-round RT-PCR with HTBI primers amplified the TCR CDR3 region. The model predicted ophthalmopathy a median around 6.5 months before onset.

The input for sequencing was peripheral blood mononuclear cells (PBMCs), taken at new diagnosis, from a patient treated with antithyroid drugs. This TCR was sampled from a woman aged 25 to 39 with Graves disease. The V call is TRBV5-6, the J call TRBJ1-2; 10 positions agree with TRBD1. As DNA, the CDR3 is TGTGCCAGCAGCTTTCTGGGACAGGGGACCGTTGAGGGCTACACCTTC. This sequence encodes CASSFLGQGTVEGYTF.